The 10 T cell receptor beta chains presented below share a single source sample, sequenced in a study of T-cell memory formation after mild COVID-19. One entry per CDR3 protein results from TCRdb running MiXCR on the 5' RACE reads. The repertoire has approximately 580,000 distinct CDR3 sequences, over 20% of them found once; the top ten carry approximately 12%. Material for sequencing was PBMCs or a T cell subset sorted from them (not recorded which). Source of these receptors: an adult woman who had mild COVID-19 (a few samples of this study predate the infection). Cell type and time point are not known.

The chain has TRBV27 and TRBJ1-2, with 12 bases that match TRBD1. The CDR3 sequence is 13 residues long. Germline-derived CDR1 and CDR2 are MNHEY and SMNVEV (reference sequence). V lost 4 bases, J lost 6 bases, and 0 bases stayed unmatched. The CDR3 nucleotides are TGTGCCAGCAGTTGGGACAGGGGGCATGGCTACACCTTC. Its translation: CASSWDRGHGYTF.

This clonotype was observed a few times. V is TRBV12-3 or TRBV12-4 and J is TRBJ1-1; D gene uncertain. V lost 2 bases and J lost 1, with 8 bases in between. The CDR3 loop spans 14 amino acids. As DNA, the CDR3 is TGTGCCAGCAGTTTACAGTCCTGGAACACTGAAGCTTTCTTT. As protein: CASSLQSWNTEAFF.

The CDR3 here is CSAREVQTGELFF. CDR3 DNA: TGCAGTGCTAGAGAGGTTCAGACCGGGGAGCTGTTTTTT. The V and J genes are TRBV20-1 and TRBJ2-2; D uncertain. Between the trimmed V and J ends, which lost 0 bases and 5 bases, there was a span of 7 bases. The CDR3 spans 13 residues. The germline CDR1 and CDR2 sequences are DFQATT and SNEGSKA (reference sequence).

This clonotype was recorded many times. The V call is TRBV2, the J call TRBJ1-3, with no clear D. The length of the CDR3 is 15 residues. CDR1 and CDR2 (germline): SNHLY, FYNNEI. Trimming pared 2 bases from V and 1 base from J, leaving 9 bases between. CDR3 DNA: TGTGCCAGCAGTGAAAATGCGGGGTCTGGAAACACCATATATTTT. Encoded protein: CASSENAGSGNTIYF.

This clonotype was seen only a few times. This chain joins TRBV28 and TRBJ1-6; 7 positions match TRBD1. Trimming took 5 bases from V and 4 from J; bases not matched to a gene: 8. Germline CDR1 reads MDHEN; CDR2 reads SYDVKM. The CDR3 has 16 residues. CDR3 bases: TGTGCCAGCAGTCGTTGGGACAGCCATTATAATTCACCCCTCCACTTT. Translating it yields CASSRWDSHYNSPLHF.

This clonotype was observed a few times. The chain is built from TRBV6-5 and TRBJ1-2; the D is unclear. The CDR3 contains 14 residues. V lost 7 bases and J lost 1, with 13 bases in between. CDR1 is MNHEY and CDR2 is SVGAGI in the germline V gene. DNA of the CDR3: TGTGCCAGCACCGGTTGGACGAGTAACTATGGCTACACCTTC. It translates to CASTGWTSNYGYTF.

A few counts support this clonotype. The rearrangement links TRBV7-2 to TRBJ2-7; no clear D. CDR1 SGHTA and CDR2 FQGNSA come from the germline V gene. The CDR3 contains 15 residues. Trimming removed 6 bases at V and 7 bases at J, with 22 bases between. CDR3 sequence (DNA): TGTGCCAGCAGACGACCGGGTCTCACCCTGAGGGAGCAGTACTTC. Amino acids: CASRRPGLTLREQYF.

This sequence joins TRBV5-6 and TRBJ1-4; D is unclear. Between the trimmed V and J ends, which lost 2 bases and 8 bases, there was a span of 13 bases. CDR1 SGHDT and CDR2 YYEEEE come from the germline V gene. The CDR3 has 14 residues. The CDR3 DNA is TGTGCCAGCAGCTTCAGGACTCGGGAGGAAAAACTGTTTTTT. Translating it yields CASSFRTREEKLFF.

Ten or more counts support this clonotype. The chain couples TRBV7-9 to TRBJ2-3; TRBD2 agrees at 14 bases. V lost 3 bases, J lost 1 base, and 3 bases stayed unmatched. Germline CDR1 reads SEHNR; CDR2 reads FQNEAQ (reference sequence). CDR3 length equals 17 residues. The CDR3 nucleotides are TGTGCCAGCAGCTTGGGACTAGCGGGAGTCCGCACAGATACGCAGTATTTT. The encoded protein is CASSLGLAGVRTDTQYF.

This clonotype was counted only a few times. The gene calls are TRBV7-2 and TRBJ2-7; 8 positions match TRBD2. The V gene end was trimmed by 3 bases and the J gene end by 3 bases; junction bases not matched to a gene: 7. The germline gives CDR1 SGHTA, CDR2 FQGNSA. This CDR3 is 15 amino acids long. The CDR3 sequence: CASSFPGTRGYEQYF. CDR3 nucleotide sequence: TGTGCCAGCAGCTTTCCCGGGACTAGAGGCTACGAGCAGTACTTC.